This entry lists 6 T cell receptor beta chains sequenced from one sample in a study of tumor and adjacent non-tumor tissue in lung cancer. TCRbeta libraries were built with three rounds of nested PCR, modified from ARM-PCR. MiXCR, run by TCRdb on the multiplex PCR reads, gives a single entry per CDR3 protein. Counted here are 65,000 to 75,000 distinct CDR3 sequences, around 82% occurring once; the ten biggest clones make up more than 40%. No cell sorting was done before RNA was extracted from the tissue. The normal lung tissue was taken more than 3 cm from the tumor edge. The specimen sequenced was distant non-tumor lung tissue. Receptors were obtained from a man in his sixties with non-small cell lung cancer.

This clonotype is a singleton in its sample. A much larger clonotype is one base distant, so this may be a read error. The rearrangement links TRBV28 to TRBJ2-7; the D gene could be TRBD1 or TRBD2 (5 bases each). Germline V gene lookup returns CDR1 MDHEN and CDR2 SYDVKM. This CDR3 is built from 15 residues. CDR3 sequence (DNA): TGTGTCAGCAGTTCCCAAGACACGTCAGGGACCGAGCAGTACTTC. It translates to CVSSSQDTSGTEQYF.

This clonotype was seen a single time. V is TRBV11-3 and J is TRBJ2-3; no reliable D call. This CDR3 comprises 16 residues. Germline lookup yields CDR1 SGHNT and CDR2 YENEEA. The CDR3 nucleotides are TGTACCATCGGCTCCGGGCTAGTAGATAGCACAGATACGCAGTATTTT. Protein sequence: CTIGSGLVDSTDTQYF.

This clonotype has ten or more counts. CDR3 DNA sequence: TGCAGTGCTGACGGACTAGCGGGAGTGGGAGATACGCAGTATTTT. It yields the protein CSADGLAGVGDTQYF. This chain connects TRBV20-1 to TRBJ2-3; 13 positions match TRBD2. V dropped 5 bases and J dropped 5; count of bases not matched to a gene: 7. This CDR3 is built from 15 residues. Per germline, CDR1 DFQATT and CDR2 SNEGSKA (reference sequence).

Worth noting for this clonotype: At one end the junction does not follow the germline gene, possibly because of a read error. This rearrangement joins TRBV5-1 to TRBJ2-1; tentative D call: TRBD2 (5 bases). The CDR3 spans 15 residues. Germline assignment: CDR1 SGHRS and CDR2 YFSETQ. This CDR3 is CAISLEEQSYNEQFF. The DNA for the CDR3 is TGCGCCATCAGCTTGGAGGAACAGAGTTACAATGAGCAGTTCTTC.

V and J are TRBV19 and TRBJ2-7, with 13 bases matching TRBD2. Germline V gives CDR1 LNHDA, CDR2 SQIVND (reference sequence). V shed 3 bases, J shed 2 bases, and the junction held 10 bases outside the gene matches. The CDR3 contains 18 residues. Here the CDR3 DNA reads TGTGCCAGTAGTATGGGAGCCGGACTAGCGGGAGTAACCTACGAGCAGTACTTC. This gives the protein CASSMGAGLAGVTYEQYF.

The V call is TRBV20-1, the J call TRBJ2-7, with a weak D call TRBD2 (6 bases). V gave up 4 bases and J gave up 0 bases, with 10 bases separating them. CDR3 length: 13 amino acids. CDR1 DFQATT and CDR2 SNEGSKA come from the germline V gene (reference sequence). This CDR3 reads CSATGTYSYEQYF. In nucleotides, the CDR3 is TGCAGTGCTACCGGGACTTACTCCTACGAGCAGTACTTC.